This record concerns one T cell receptor beta chain sequence. Its antigen remains unknown. The entry originates in a study of a mutant IDH1 vaccine in newly diagnosed glioma. About the research overall: During weeks 1, 3, 5, 7, 11, 15, 19 and 23, patients received eight vaccinations. Once 4-6 weeks had passed after radiotherapy alone, vaccination started, or it started with temozolomide cycles. Treated individuals were about 62% male and about 40% female, averaging about 40 years of age. Study observations and caveats: Top peripheral T cell clonotype shifts appeared unrelated to pseudoprogression.

The ends were cut back, 5 bases at V and 5 bases at J, with 13 bases in the middle. Germline V lookup: CDR1 SGHTA, CDR2 FQGNSA. This CDR3 spans 14 amino acids. The time point is: week 5, during vaccination. Alongside topical imiquimod, each dose of vaccine comprised 300 ug of mutant IDH1 20-mer peptide. Assay used: immunoSEQ multiplex PCR; TCRdb lists only in-frame clones, some missing. This sample has around 50,000 clones; 70% to 90% occur once, and the top ten carry approximately 4.6%. The sequenced sample was PBMCs, obtained from a glioma patient whose treatment included an IDH1 peptide vaccine. The origin of this receptor is a middle-aged woman with glioma. The chain employs TRBV7-2 and TRBJ1-5; maybe TRBD1 (6 bases). This chain's CDR3 is CASSPYRVDQPQHF. In nucleotides, the CDR3 is TGTGCCAGCAGCCCATACAGGGTAGATCAGCCCCAGCATTTT.